Below, 20 T cell receptor beta chains from the same sample are listed, as sequenced in a study of T cell changes during pregnancy in multiple sclerosis. The data were produced by immunoSEQ multiplex PCR, yet TCRdb's version contains in-frame clones alone and is incomplete. This table holds 75,000 to 95,000 clones, 75% to 95% found once. Source: peripheral blood, taken in the first trimester of pregnancy. The receptors shown here come from a female donor in good health, enrolled as a control in a pregnancy study.

This rearrangement joins TRBV10-3 to TRBJ1-1, with 7 positions matching TRBD1. Germline V gene lookup returns CDR1 ENHRY and CDR2 SYGVKD. Trimming took 0 bases from V and 5 from J; bases not matched to a gene: 3. This CDR3 region has 14 residues. The CDR3 nucleotides are TGTGCCATCAGTGAGTCGACAGGGAGAACTGAAGCTTTCTTT. This translates into CAISESTGRTEAFF.

The V and J genes are TRBV5-6 and TRBJ1-5; TRBD1 matches at 10 bases. Germline V gene lookup returns CDR1 SGHDT and CDR2 YYEEEE. The CDR3 is made up of 18 amino acids. The junction had 12 bases not matched to a gene; V was cut back by 4 bases and J by 2 bases. The CDR3 nucleotides are TGTGCCAGCAGCCTTAGACAGGGGGCTACGGGGGGCAATCAGCCCCAGCATTTT. Its protein product is CASSLRQGATGGNQPQHF.

The chain recombines TRBV5-6 with TRBJ1-2, with 12 bases that match TRBD1. V lost 4 bases to trimming and J lost 8 bases; unmatched junction nucleotides: 6. The CDR3 sequence is 14 residues long. Germline CDR1 and CDR2: SGHDT and YYEEEE. The CDR3 nucleotides read TGTGCCAGCAGCCCGGGACAGGGGGCGCGGGGCTACACCTTC. The encoded protein is CASSPGQGARGYTF.

The chain combines TRBV6-1 with TRBJ1-5; D is possibly TRBD1 (5 bases). V lost 6 bases and J lost 3, with 9 bases in between. Germline assignment: CDR1 MNHNS and CDR2 SASEGT. This CDR3 contains 13 residues. CDR3 nucleotide sequence: TGTGCCAGCAGCAGACAGCCCAATCAGCCCCAGCATTTT. It encodes CASSRQPNQPQHF.

The chain joins TRBV19 to TRBJ1-1, with TRBD1 as a possible D gene (5 bases). The CDR3 extends over 14 amino acids. In germline, CDR1 is LNHDA, CDR2 SQIVND (reference sequence). V lost 7 bases and J 5 bases, leaving 17 bases between the germline ends. CDR3 protein: CASKLQARGTEAFF. The CDR3 DNA sequence: TGTGCCAGTAAACTACAGGCCCGAGGAACTGAAGCTTTCTTT.

This clone was seen more than once but under ten times. The V gene is TRBV30, the J gene TRBJ1-4; D might be TRBD1 (5 bases). This CDR3 region has 14 residues. Germline CDR1 GTSNPN, CDR2 SVGIG (reference sequence). V shed 1 base and J shed 10 bases, with 16 bases lying between them. CDR3 residues: CAWSEGHLGGKLFF. CDR3 DNA: TGTGCCTGGAGTGAGGGCCATCTCGGGGGAAAACTGTTTTTT.

The chain combines TRBV27 with TRBJ1-5, with a possible D match to TRBD1 (6 bases). Germline V gene lookup returns CDR1 MNHEY and CDR2 SMNVEV (reference sequence). This CDR3 has 15 residues. Deletions cut 6 bases from V and 7 bases from J, with 19 bases between. CDR3 DNA: TGTGCCAGCAGGGGCCCAGGGAGGGGGAACCAGCCCCAGCATTTT. This codes for CASRGPGRGNQPQHF.

The J gene is TRBJ2-3, the V gene TRBV4-1; TRBD1 is a possible D gene (6 bases). The CDR3 has 17 residues. Trimming removed 2 bases at V and 1 base at J, with 16 bases between. The germline CDR1 and CDR2 sequences are MGHRA and YSYEKL. CDR3 sequence reads: CASSQRTVELGTDTQYF. In DNA form, the CDR3 reads TGCGCCAGCAGCCAACGGACAGTCGAACTAGGCACAGATACGCAGTATTTT.

The genes are TRBV30 and TRBJ1-2; 9 bases match TRBD1. Germline CDR1 reads GTSNPN; CDR2 reads SVGIG (reference sequence). With 0 bases clipped from V and 4 bases from J, the junction kept 21 bases outside the gene matches. The CDR3 totals 20 residues. This CDR3 reads CAWSVLLGSTNRGLVYGYTF. For the CDR3, the DNA is TGTGCCTGGAGTGTACTTCTAGGATCGACGAACAGGGGGCTTGTCTATGGCTACACCTTC. Full variable domain (rest looked up from reference TRBV30 and TRBJ1-2): SQTIHQWPATLVQPVGSPLSLECTVEGTSNPNLYWYRQAAGRGLQLLFYSVGIGQISSEVPQNLSASRPQDRQFILSSKKLLLSDSGFYLCAWSVLLGSTNRGLVYGYTFGSGTRLTVV.

This clone has only one observation. The V call is TRBV18, the J call TRBJ2-7; D might be TRBD2 (6 bases). Trimming removed 3 bases from V and 5 bases from J, with 11 bases in between. Germline V lookup: CDR1 KGHSH, CDR2 LQKENI. The CDR3 extends over 13 amino acids. CDR3 nucleotides: TGTGCCAGCTCACCCGGAACTAGCAACGAGCAGTACTTC. Its protein is CASSPGTSNEQYF. The variable domain in full, with the rest retrieved from reference TRBV18 and TRBJ2-7, is NAGVMQNPRHLVRRRGQEARLRCSPMKGHSHVYWYRQLPEEGLKFMVYLQKENIIDESGMPKERFSAEFPKEGPSILRIQQVVRGDSAAYFCASSPGTSNEQYFGPGTRLTVT.

This chain joins TRBV4-2 and TRBJ2-7; 13 bases line up with TRBD2. The CDR3 extends over 14 amino acids. Germline V gene sequence: CDR1 LGHNA, CDR2 YNFKEQ. V was pared by 3 bases and J by 6 bases, with 2 bases of the junction left unmatched. This CDR3 reads CASSQGLAGPEQYF. In DNA form, the CDR3 reads TGTGCCAGCAGCCAGGGACTAGCGGGGCCCGAGCAGTACTTC.

The V gene is TRBV6-4, the J gene TRBJ2-3; possibly TRBD2 for D (7 bases). Germline loops: CDR1 MRHNA, CDR2 SNTAGT. There are 16 residues in the CDR3. Deletions cut 4 bases from V and 3 bases from J, with 17 bases between. The CDR3 sequence is CASSGGGRGPTDTQYF. The CDR3 DNA follows: TGTGCCAGCAGTGGAGGCGGGCGGGGGCCTACAGATACGCAGTATTTT.

The chain couples TRBV5-1 to TRBJ1-3; D remains unclear. Germline V CDR1 and CDR2: SGHRS, YFSETQ. The V end lost 0 bases, the J end lost 0 bases, and 7 bases lay between the germline ends. The CDR3 spans 15 residues. CDR3 loop: CASSLGSASGNTIYF. CDR3 in DNA: TGCGCCAGCAGCTTGGGGAGCGCCTCTGGAAACACCATATATTTT.

The chain carries TRBV5-6 and TRBJ2-3; D is unclear. This CDR3 comprises 13 residues. Trimming removed 0 bases at V and 4 bases at J, with 6 bases between. The germline CDR1 and CDR2 sequences are SGHDT and YYEEEE. CDR3 protein: CASSLAPSDTQYF. CDR3 DNA: TGTGCCAGCAGCTTGGCCCCGTCAGATACGCAGTATTTT.

In this sample, this clone turned up a few times. V is TRBV5-1 and J is TRBJ1-2; 9 bases align to TRBD1. The J segment lost 2 bases and the V segment lost 3 bases, leaving 5 bases of the junction unmatched. The germline V gene has CDR1 SGHRS and CDR2 YFSETQ. The CDR3 length is 15 residues. Here the CDR3 reads CASSYTGTGNYGYTF. The CDR3 nucleotides read TGCGCCAGCAGCTACACAGGGACAGGGAACTATGGCTACACCTTC.

The chain carries TRBV29-1 and TRBJ2-7; tentative D call: TRBD2 (6 bases). V was pared by 6 bases and J by 5 bases, with 17 bases between. The CDR3 spans 13 residues. Germline V lookup: CDR1 SQVTM, CDR2 ANQGSEA. The CDR3 spells CSVARGDRDEQYF. DNA for the CDR3: TGCAGCGTCGCCCGCGGGGATCGCGACGAGCAGTACTTC.

The chain uses TRBV7-8 and TRBJ2-1, with 7 bases that match TRBD2. This CDR3 is built from 15 residues. The V segment lost 5 bases and the J segment 7 bases; nucleotides outside the gene matches: 11. Germline V gene sequence: CDR1 SGHVS, CDR2 FQNEAQ. The CDR3 reads CASSPSRGVWNEQFF. The CDR3 region has the DNA TGTGCCAGCAGCCCCTCTCGGGGGGTGTGGAATGAGCAGTTCTTC.

The chain carries TRBV19 and TRBJ1-2; tentatively, D is TRBD1 (6 bases). Per the germline V gene, CDR1 is LNHDA and CDR2 is SQIVND (reference sequence). The CDR3 spans 16 residues. Trimming removed 5 bases at V and 7 bases at J, with 23 bases between. The CDR3 region has the DNA TGTGCCAGTAGTCCCGGTGGACAGACCAGGACGGGTGGCTACACCTTC. Translation gives CASSPGGQTRTGGYTF. The full variable domain, its missing parts supplied by reference TRBV19 and TRBJ1-2, is DGGITQSPKYLFRKEGQNVTLSCEQNLNHDAMYWYRQDPGQGLRLIYYSQIVNDFQKGDIAEGYSVSREKKESFPLTVTSAQKNPTAFYLCASSPGGQTRTGGYTFGSGTRLTVV.

The V and J genes are TRBV2 and TRBJ1-6; 7 bases map to TRBD1. The V and J ends lost 4 bases and 6 bases, in that order; junction bases with no gene match: 9. The germline V gene has CDR1 SNHLY and CDR2 FYNNEI. The CDR3 runs 16 residues. The chain's CDR3 is CASSARGQELNSPLHF. CDR3 nucleotide sequence: TGTGCCAGCAGTGCCCGAGGACAGGAACTTAATTCACCCCTCCACTTT. Full variable domain (remainder filled in from reference TRBV2 and TRBJ1-6): EPEVTQTPSHQVTQMGQEVILRCVPISNHLYFYWYRQILGQKVEFLVSFYNNEISEKSEIFDDQFSVERPDGSNFTLKIRSTKLEDSAMYFCASSARGQELNSPLHFGNGTRLTVT.

The chain combines TRBV11-1 with TRBJ2-3; unclear D gene. Trimming stripped 5 bases from V and 5 bases from J, with 8 bases between. Per the germline V gene, CDR1 is SGHAT and CDR2 is FQDESV (reference sequence). The CDR3 covers 12 residues. CDR3 residues: CASSPWRDTQYF. The CDR3 DNA follows: TGTGCCAGCAGCCCCTGGAGAGATACGCAGTATTTT.